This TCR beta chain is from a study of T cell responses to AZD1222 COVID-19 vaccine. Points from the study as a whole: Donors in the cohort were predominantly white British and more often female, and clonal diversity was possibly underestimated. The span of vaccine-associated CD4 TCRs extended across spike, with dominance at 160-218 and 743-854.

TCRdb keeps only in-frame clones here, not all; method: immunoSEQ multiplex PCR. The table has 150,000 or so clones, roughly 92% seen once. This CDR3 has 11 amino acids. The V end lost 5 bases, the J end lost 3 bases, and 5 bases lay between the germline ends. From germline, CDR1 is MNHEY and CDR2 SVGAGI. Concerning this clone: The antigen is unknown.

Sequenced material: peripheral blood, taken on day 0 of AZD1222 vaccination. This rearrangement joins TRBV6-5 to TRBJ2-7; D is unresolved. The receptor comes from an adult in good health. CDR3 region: CASSPDYEQYF. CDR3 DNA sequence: TGTGCCAGCAGTCCGGACTACGAGCAGTACTTC.